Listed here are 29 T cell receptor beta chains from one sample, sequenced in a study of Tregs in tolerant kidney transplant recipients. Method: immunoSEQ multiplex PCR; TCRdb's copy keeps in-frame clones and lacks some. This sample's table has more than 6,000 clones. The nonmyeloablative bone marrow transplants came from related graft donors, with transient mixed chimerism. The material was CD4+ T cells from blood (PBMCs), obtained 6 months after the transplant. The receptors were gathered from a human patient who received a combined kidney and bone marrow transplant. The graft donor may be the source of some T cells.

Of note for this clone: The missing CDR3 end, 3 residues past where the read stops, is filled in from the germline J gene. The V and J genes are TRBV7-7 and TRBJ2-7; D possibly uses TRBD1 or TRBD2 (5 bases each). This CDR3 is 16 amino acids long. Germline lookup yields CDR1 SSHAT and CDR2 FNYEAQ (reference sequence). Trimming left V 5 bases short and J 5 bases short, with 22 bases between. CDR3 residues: CASSPTLGETYHEQYF. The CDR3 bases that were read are TGTGCCAGCAGCCCTACCTTAGGGGAGACGTACCACGAG.

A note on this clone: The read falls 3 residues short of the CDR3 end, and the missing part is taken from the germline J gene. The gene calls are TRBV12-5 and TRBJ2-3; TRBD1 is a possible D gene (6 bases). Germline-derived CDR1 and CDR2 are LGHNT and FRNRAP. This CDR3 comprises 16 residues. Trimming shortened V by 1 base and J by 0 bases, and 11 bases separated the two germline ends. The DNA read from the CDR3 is TGTGCTAGTGGTTTGGGAAACAGGGTTAGCACAGATACG. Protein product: CASGLGNRVSTDT. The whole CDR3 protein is CASGLGNRVSTDTQYF.

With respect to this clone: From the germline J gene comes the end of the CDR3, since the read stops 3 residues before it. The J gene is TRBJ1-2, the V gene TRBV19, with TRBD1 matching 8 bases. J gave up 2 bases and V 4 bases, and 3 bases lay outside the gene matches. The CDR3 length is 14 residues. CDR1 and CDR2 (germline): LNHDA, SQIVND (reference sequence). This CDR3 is CASSRGQVNYGYTF. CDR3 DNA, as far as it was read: TGTGCCAGTAGTAGGGGACAGGTCAACTATGGC.

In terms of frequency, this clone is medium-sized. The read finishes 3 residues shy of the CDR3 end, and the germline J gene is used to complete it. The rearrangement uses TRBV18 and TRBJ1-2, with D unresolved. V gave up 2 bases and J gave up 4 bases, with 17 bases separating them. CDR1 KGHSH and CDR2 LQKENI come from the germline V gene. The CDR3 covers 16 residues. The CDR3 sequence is CASSPGPRGASYGYTF. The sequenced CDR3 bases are TGTGCCAGCTCACCAGGGCCCCGGGGTGCTAGCTATGGC.

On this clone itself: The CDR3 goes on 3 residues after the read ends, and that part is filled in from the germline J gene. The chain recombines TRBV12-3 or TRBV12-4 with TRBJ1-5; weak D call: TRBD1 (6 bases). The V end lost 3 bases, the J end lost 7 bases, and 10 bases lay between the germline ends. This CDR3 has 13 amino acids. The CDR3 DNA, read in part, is TGTGCCAGCAGTTTCACAGGGATGCAGCCC. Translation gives CASSFTGMQP. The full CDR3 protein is CASSFTGMQPQHF.

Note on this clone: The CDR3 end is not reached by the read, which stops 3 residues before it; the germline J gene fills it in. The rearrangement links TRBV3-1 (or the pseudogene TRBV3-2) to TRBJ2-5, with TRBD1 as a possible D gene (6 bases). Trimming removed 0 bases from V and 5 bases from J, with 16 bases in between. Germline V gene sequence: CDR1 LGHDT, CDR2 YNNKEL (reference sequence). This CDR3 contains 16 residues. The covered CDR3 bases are TGTGCCAGCAGCCAAGATCTCAGGGGTGTTGGGGAGACC. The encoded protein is CASSQDLRGVGET. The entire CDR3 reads CASSQDLRGVGETQYF.

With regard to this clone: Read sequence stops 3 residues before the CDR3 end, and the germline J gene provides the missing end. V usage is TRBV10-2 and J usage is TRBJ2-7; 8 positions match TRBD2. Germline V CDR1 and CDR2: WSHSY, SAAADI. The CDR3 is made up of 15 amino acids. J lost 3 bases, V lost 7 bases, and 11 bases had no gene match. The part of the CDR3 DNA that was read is TGCGCCAGCAAAGGACTAGCATCCATGATCTACGAG. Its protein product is CASKGLASMIYE. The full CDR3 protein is CASKGLASMIYEQYF.

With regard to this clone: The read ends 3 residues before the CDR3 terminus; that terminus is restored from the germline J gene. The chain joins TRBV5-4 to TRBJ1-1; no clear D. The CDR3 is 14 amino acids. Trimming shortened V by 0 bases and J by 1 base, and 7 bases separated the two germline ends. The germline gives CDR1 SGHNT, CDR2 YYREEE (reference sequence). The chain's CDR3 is CASSLGSGNTEAFF. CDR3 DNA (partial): TGTGCCAGCAGCTTGGGCTCGGGGAACACTGAA.

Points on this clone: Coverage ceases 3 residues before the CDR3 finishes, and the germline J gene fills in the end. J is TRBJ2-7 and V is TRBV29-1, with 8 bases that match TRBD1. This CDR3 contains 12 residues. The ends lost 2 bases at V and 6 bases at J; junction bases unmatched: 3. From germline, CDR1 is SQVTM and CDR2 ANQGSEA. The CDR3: CSVEPTGGEQYF. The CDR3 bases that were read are TGCAGCGTTGAACCCACAGGGGGCGAG.

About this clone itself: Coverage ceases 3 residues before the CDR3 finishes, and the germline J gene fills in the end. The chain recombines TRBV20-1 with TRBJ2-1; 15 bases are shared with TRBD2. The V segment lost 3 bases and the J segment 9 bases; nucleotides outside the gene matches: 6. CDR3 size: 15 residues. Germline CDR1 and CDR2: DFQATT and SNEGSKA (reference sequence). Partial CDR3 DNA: TGCAGTGCTAGCCCCTCGGGACTAGCGGGAGGTGAG. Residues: CSASPSGLAGGE. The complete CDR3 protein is CSASPSGLAGGEQFF.

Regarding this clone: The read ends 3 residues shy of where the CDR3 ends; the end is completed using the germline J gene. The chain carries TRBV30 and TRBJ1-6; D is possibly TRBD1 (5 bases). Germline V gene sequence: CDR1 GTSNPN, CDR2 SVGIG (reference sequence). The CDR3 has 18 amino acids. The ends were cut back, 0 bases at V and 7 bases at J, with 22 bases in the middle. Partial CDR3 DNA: TGTGCCTGGAGTGTACGGGGGTTAGGGCTAGGGCGGAATTCACCC. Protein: CAWSVRGLGLGRNSP. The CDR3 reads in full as CAWSVRGLGLGRNSPLHF.

This chain's CDR3 is CASSPRGTVPLTDTQYF. The DNA read from the CDR3 is TGTGCCAGCTCACCACGGGGCACAGTACCGCTCACAGATACG. The chain carries TRBV18 and TRBJ2-3; TRBD1 is a possible D gene (5 bases). The read ends 3 residues early relative to the CDR3; the germline J gene fills the gap. The CDR3 totals 17 residues. Germline V lookup: CDR1 KGHSH, CDR2 LQKENI. V lost 1 base, J lost 2 bases, and 16 bases lay in between.

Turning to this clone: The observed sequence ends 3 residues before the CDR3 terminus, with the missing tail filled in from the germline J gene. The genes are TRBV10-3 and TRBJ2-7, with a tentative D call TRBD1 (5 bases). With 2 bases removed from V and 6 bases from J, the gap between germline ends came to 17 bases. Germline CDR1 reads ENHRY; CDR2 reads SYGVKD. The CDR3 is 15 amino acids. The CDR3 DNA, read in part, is TGTGCCATCAGTGAGAGCCGGCAGGGATCGACCGAG. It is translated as CAISESRQGSTE. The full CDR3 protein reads CAISESRQGSTEQYF.

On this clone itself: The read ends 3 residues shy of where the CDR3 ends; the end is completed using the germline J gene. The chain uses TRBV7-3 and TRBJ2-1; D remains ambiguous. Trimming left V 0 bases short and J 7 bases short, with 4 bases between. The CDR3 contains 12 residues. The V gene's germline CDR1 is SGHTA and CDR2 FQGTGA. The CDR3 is CASSLTRNEQFF. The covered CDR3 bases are TGTGCCAGCAGCTTAACGAGGAATGAG.

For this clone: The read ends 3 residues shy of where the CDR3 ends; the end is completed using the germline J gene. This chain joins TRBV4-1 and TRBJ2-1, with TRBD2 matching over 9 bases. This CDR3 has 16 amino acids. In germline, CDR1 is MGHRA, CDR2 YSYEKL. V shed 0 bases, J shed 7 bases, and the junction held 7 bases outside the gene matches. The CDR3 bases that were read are TGCGCCAGCAGCCAAGAGGCGGGAGGGATTGGAAATGAG. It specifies CASSQEAGGIGNE. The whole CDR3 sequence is CASSQEAGGIGNEQFF.

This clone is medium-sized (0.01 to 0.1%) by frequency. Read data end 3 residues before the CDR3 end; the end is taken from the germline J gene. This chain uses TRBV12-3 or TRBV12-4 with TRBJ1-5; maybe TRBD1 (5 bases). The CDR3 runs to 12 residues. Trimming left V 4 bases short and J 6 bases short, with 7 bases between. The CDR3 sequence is CASSSQGQPQHF. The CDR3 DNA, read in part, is TGTGCCAGCAGTTCGCAGGGTCAGCCC.

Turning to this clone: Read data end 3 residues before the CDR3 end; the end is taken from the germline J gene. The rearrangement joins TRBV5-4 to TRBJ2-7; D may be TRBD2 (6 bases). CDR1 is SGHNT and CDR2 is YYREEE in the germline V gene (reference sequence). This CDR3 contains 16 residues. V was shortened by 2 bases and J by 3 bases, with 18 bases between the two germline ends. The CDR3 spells CASSLSAWGERYEQYF. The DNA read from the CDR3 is TGTGCCAGCAGCTTATCTGCCTGGGGGGAGCGCTACGAG.

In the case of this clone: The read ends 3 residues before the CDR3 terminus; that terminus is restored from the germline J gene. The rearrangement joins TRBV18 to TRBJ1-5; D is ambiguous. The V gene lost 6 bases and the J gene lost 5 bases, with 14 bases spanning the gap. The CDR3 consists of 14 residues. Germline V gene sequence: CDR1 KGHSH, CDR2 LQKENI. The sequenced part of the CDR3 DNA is TGTGCCAGCTCCCACGGTGCGGCCCATCAGCCC. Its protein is CASSHGAAHQP. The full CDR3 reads CASSHGAAHQPQHF.

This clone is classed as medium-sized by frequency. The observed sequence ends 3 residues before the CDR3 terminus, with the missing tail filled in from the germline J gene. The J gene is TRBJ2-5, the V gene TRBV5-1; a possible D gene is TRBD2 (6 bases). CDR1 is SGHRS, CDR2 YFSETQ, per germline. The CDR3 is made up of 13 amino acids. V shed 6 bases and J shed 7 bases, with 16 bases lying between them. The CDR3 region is CASTEQAGGTQYF. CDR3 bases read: TGCGCCAGCACCGAACAGGCCGGGGGGACC.

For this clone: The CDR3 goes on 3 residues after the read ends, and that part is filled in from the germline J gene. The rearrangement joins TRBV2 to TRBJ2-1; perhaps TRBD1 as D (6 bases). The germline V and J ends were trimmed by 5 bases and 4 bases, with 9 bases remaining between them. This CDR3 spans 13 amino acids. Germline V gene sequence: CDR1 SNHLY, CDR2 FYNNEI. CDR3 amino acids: CASSQDRYNEQFF. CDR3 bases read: TGTGCCAGCAGTCAGGACAGATACAATGAG.

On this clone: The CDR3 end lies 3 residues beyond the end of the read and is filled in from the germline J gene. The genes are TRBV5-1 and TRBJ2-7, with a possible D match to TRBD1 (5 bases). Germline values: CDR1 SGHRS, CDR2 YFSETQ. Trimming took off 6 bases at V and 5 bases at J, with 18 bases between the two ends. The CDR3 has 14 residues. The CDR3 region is CASNPTGNVHEQYF. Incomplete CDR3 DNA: TGCGCCAGCAACCCTACAGGTAATGTCCACGAG.

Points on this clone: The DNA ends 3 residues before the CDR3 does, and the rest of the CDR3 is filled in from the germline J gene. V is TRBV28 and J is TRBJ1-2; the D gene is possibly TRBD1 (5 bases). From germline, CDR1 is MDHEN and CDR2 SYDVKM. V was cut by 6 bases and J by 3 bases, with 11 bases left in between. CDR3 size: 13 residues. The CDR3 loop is CASRAPGDYGYTF. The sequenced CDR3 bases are TGTGCCAGCAGGGCCCCGGGGGACTATGGC.

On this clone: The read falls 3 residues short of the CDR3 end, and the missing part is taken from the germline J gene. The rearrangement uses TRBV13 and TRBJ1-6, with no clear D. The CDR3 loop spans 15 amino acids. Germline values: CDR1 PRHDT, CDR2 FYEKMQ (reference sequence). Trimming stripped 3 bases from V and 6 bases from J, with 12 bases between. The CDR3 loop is CASSFRGGRNSPLHF. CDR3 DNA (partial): TGTGCCAGCAGCTTCCGTGGAGGGCGTAATTCACCC.

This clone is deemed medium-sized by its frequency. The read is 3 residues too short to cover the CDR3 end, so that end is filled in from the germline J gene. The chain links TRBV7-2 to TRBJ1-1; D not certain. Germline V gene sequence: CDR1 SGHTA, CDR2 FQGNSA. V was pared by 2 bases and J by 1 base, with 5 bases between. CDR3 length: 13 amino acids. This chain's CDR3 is CASSLTQNTEAFF. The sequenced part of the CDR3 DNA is TGTGCCAGCAGCTTAACTCAGAACACTGAA.

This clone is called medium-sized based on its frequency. The CDR3 is CASSPIRSGTQYF. The covered CDR3 bases are TGTGCCAGCAGCCCAATTAGGAGCGGGACC. The chain employs TRBV7-2 and TRBJ2-5; tentatively, D is TRBD2 (5 bases). With the read ending 3 residues before the CDR3 end, the germline J gene is used to fill in that end. V shed 5 bases and J shed 7 bases, with 14 bases lying between them. The CDR3 is 13 residues long. From germline, CDR1 is SGHTA and CDR2 FQGNSA.

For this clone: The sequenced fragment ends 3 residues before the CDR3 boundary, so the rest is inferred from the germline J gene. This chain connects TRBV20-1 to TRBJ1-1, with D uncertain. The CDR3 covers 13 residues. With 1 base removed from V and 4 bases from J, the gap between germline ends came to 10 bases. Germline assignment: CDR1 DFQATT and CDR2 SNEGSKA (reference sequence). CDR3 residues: CSARGAMGTEAFF. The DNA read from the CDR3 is TGCAGTGCTAGAGGAGCGATGGGCACTGAA.

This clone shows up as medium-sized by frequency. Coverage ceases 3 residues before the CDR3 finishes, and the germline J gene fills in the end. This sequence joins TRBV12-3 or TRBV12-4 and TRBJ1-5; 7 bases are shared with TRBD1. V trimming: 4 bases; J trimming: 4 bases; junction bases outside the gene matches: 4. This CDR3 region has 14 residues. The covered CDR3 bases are TGTGCCAGCAGTTACCGACAGGGTAATCAGCCC. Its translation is CASSYRQGNQP. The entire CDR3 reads CASSYRQGNQPQHF.

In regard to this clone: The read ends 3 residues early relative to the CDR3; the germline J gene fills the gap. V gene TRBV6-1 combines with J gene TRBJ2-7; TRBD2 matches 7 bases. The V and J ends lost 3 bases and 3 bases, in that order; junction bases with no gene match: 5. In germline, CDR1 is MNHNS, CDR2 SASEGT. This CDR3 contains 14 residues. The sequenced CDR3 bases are TGTGCCAGCAGTGACTTAGCGGGTAGCTACGAG. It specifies CASSDLAGSYE. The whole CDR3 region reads CASSDLAGSYEQYF.

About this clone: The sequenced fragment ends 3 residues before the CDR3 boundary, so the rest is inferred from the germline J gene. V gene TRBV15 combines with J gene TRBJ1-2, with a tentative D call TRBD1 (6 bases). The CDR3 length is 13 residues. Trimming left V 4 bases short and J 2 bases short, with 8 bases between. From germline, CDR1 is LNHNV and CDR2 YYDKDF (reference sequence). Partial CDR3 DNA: TGTGCCACCAGCACAGGGGCGAACTATGGC. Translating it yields CATSTGANYG. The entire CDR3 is CATSTGANYGYTF.